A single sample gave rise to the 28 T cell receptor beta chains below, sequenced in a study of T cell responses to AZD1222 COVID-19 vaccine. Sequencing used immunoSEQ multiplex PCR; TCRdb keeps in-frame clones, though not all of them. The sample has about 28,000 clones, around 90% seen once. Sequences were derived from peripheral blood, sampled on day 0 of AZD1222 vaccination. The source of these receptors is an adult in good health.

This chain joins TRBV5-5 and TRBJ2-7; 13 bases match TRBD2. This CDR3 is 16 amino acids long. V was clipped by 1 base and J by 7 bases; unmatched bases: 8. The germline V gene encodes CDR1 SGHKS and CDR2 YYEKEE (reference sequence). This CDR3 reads CASSLPGLAGTGEQYF. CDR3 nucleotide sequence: TGTGCCAGCAGCTTGCCGGGACTAGCGGGAACGGGTGAGCAGTACTTC.

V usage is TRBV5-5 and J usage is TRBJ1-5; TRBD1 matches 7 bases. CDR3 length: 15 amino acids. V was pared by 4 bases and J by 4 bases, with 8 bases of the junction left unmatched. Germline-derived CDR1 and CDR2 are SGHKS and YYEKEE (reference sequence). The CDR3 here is CASSPWTGSNQPQHF. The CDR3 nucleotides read TGTGCCAGCAGCCCCTGGACAGGATCTAATCAGCCCCAGCATTTT.

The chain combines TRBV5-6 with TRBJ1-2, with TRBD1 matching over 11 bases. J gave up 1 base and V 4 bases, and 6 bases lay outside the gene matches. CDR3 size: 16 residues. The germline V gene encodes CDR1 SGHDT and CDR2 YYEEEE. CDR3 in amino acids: CASSPGTGGNNYGYTF. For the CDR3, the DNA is TGTGCCAGCAGCCCTGGGACAGGGGGAAATAACTATGGCTACACCTTC.

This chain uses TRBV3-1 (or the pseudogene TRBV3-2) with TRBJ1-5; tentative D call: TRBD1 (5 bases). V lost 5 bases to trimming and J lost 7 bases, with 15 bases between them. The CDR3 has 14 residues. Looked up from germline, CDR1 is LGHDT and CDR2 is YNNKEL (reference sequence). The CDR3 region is CASSATHGGQPQHF. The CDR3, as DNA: TGTGCCAGCAGCGCCACTCATGGGGGGCAGCCCCAGCATTTT.

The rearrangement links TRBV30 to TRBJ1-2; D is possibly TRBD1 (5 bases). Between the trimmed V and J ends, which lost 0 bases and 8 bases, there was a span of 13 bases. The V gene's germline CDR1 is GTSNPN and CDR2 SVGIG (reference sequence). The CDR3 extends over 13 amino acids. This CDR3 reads CAWSVRRGEGYTF. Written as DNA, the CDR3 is TGTGCCTGGAGTGTACGGAGGGGAGAGGGCTACACCTTC.

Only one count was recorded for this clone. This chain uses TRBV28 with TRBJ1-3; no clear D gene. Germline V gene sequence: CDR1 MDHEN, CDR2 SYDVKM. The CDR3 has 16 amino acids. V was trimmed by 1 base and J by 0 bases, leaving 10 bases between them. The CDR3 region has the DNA TGTGCCAGCAGTTTATTTATAGGGTTCTCTGGAAACACCATATATTTT. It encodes CASSLFIGFSGNTIYF. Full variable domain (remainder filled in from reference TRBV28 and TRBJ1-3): DVKVTQSSRYLVKRTGEKVFLECVQDMDHENMFWYRQDPGLGLRLIYFSYDVKMKEKGDIPEGYSVSREKKERFSLILESASTNQTSMYLCASSLFIGFSGNTIYFGEGSWLTVV.

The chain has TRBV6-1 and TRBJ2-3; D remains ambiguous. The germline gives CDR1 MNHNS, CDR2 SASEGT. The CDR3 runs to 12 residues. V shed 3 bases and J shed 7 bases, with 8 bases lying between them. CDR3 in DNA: TGTGCCAGCAGTGAGGAGCCCAATACGCAGTATTTT. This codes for CASSEEPNTQYF.

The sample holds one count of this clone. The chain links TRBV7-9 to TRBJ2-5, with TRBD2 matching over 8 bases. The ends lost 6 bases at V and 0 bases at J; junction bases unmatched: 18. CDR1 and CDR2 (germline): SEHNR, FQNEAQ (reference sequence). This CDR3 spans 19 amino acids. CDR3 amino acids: CASSHKGSGTQWYQETQYF. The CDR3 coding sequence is TGTGCCAGCAGTCATAAAGGTAGCGGGACCCAGTGGTACCAAGAGACCCAGTACTTC.

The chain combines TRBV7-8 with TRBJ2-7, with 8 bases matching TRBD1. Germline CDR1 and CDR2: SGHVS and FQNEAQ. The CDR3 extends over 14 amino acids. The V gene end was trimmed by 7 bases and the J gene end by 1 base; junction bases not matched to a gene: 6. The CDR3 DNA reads TGTGCCAGCAAATCCGGGACAGGTTCCTACGAGCAGTACTTC. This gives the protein CASKSGTGSYEQYF.

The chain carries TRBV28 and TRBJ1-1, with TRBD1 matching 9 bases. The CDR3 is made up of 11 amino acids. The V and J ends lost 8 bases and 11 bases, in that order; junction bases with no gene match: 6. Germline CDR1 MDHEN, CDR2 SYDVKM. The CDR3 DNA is TGTGCCAGCGATGGGGGGACAGGGGCTTTCTTT. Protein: CASDGGTGAFF.

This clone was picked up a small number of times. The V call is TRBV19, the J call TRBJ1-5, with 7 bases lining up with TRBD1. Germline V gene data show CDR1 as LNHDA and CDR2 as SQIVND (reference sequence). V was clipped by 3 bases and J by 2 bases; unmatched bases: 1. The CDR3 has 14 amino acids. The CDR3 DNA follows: TGTGCCAGTAGTATTACAGGGGGCAATCAGCCCCAGCATTTT. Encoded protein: CASSITGGNQPQHF.

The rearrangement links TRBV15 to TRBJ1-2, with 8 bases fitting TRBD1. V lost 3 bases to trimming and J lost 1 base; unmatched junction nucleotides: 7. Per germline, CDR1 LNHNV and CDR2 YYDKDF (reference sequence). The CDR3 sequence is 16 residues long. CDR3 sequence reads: CATSSGPGQVNYGYTF. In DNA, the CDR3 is TGTGCCACCAGCAGCGGACCGGGACAGGTTAACTATGGCTACACCTTC.

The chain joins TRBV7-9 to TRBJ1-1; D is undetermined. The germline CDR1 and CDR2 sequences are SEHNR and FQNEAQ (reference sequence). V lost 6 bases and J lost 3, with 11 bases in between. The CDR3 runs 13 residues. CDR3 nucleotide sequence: TGTGCCAGCAGTCAAGAGTGGGACACTGAAGCTTTCTTT. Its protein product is CASSQEWDTEAFF. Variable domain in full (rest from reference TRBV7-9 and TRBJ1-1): DTGVSQNPRHKITKRGQNVTFRCDPISEHNRLYWYRQTLGQGPEFLTYFQNEAQLEKSRLLSDRFSAERPKGSFSTLEIQRTEQGDSAMYLCASSQEWDTEAFFGQGTRLTVV.

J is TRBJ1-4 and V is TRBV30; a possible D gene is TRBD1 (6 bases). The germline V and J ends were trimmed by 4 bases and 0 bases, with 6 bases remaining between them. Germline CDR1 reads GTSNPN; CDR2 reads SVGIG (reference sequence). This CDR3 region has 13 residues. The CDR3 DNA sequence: TGTGCCTGGAAGGGGGCAACTAATGAAAAACTGTTTTTT. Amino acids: CAWKGATNEKLFF.

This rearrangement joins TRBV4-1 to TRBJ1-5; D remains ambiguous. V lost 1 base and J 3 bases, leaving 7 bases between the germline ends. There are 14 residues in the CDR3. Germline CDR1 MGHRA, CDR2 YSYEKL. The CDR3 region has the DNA TGCGCCAGCAGCCAAGGGACGGTCAATCAGCCCCAGCATTTT. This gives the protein CASSQGTVNQPQHF.

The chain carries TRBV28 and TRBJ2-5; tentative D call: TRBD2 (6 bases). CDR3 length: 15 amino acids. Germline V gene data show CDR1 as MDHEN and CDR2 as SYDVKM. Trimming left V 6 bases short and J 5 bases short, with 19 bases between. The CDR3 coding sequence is TGTGCCAGCAGCTACGGGGGTATACATGGGGAGACCCAGTACTTC. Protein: CASSYGGIHGETQYF.

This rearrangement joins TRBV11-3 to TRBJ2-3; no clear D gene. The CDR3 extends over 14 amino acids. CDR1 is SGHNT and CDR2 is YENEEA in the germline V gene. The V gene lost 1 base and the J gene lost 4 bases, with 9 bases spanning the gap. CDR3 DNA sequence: TGTGCCAGCAGCTTAGGTCCCCCAGCAGATACGCAGTATTTT. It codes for CASSLGPPADTQYF.

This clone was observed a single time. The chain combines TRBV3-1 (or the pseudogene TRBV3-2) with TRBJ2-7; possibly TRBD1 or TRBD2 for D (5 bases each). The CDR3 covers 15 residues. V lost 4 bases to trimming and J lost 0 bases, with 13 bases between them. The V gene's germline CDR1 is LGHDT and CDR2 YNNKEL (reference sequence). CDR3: CASSLGTGASYEQYF. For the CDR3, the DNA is TGTGCCAGCAGCCTCGGTACCGGGGCCTCCTACGAGCAGTACTTC.

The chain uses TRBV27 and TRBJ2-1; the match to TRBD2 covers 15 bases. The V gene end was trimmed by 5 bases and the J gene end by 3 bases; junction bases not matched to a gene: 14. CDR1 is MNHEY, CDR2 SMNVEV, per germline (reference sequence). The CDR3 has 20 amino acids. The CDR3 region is CASSPPGLAGGMGLYNEQFF. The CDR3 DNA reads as TGTGCCAGCAGTCCTCCGGGACTAGCGGGAGGAATGGGTCTCTACAATGAGCAGTTCTTC.

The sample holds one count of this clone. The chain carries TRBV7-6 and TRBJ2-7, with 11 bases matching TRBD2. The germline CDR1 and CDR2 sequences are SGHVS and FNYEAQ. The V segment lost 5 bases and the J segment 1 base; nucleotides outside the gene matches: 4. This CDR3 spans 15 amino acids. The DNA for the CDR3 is TGTGCCAGCAGCCCGAGACTAGCGGGGTCCTACGAGCAGTACTTC. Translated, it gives CASSPRLAGSYEQYF.

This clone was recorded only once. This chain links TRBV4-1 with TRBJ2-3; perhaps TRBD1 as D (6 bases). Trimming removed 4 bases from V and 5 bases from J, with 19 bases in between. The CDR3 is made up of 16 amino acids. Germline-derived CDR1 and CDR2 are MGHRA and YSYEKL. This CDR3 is CASSLAWTDFGDTQYF. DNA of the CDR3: TGCGCCAGCAGCCTAGCCTGGACAGATTTCGGAGATACGCAGTATTTT.

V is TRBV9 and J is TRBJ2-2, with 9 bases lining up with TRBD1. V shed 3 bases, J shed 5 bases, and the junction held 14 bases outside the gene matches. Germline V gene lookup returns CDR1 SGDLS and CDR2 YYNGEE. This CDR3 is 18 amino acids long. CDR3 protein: CASSARWGTGMMTGELFF. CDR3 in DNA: TGTGCCAGCAGCGCGCGGTGGGGGACAGGGATGATGACCGGGGAGCTGTTTTTT.

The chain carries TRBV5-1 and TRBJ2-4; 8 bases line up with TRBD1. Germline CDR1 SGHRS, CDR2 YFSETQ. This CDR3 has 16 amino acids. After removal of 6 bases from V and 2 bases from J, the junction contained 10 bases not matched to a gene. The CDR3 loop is CASTKGTGLSKNIQYF. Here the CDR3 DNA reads TGCGCCAGCACAAAGGGGACAGGATTATCCAAAAACATTCAGTACTTC.

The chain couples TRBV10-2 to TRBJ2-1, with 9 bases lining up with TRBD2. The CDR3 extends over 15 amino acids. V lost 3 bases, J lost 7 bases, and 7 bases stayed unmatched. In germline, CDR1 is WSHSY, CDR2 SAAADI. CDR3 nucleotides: TGCGCCAGCAGTGAAGGGGGACTAGCATCGAATGAGCAGTTCTTC. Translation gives CASSEGGLASNEQFF.

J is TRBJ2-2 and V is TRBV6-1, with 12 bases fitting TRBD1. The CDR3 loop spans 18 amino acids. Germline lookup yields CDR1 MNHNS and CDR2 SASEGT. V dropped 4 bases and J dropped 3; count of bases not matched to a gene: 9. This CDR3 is CASSGLRDRGRDTGELFF. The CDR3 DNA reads TGTGCCAGCAGTGGCCTCCGGGACAGGGGGCGCGACACCGGGGAGCTGTTTTTT.

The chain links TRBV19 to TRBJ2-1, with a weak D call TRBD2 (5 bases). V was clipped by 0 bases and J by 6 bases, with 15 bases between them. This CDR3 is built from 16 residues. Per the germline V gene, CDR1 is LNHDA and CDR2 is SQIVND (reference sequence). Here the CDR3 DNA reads TGTGCCAGTAGTATAGAACCTAGACCCGGAGGCAATGAGCAGTTCTTC. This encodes CASSIEPRPGGNEQFF.

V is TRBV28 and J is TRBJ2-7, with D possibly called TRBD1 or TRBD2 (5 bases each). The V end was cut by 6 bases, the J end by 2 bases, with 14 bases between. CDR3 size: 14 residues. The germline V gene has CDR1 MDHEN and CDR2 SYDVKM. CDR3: CASSRALGPYEQYF. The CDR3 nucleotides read TGTGCCAGCAGCCGCGCGCTGGGACCCTACGAGCAGTACTTC.

The CDR3 nucleotides are TGTGCCAGCAGCTTGAGGGCAGGGAGTGTTGGCGGCTACACCTTC. Its protein product is CASSLRAGSVGGYTF. The chain links TRBV5-4 to TRBJ1-2, with D possibly TRBD1 on 5 matching bases. The CDR3 sequence is 15 residues long. The ends were cut back, 1 base at V and 8 bases at J, with 18 bases in the middle. From germline, CDR1 is SGHNT and CDR2 YYREEE (reference sequence).